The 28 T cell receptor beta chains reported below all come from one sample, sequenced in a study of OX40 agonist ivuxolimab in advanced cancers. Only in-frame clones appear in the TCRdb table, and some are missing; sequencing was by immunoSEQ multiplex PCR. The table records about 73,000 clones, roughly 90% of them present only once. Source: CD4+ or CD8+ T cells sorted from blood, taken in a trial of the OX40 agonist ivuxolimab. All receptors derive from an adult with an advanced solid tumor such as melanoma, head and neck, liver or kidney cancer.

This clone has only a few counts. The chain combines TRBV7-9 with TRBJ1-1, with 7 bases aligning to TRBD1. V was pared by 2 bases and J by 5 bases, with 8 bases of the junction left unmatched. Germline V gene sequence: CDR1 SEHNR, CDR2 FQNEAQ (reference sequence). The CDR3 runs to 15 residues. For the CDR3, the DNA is TGTGCCAGCAGCTTAATAGGAGGGGGCGAGACTGAAGCTTTCTTT. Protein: CASSLIGGGETEAFF. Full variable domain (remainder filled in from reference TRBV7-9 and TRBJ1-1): DTGVSQNPRHKITKRGQNVTFRCDPISEHNRLYWYRQTLGQGPEFLTYFQNEAQLEKSRLLSDRFSAERPKGSFSTLEIQRTEQGDSAMYLCASSLIGGGETEAFFGQGTRLTVV.

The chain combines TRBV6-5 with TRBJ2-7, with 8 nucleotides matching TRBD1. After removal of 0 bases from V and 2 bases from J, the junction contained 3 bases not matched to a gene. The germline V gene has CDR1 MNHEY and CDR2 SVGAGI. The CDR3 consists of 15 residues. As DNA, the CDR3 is TGTGCCAGCAGTTACTCCATGACAGGGGCCTACGAGCAGTACTTC. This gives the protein CASSYSMTGAYEQYF.

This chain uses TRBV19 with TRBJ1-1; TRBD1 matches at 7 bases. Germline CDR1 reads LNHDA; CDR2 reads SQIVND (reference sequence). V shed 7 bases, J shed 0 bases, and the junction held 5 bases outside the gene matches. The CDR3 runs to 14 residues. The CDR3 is CASTQGFMNTEAFF. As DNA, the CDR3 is TGTGCCAGTACACAGGGGTTCATGAACACTGAAGCTTTCTTT.

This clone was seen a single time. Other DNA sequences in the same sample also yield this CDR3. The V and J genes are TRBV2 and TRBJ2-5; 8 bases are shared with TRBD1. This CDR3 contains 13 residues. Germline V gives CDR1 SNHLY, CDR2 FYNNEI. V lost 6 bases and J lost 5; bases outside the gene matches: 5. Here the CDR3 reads CASRTGVGETQYF. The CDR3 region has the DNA TGTGCCAGCAGGACAGGGGTAGGGGAGACCCAGTACTTC.

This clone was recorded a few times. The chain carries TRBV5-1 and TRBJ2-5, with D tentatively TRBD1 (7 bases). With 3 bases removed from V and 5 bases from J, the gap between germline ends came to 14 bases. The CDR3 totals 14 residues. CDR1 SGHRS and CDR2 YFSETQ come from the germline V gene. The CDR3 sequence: CASSSGQEGETQYF. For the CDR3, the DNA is TGCGCCAGCAGCTCAGGACAGGAGGGGGAGACCCAGTACTTC. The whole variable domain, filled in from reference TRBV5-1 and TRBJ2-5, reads KAGVTQTPRYLIKTRGQQVTLSCSPISGHRSVSWYQQTPGQGLQFLFEYFSETQRNKGNFPGRFSGRQFSNSRSEMNVSTLELGDSALYLCASSSGQEGETQYFGPGTRLLVL.

The CDR3 reads CASSWTSGSNEQYF. In nucleotides, the CDR3 is TGTGCCAGCAGTTGGACTAGCGGGAGTAACGAGCAGTACTTC. The chain links TRBV11-3 to TRBJ2-7; 13 bases match TRBD2. This CDR3 has 14 amino acids. Per germline, CDR1 SGHNT and CDR2 YENEEA. J lost 5 bases, V lost 6 bases, and 4 bases had no gene match. The variable domain in full, completed from reference TRBV11-3 and TRBJ2-7, reads EAGVVQSPRYKIIEKKQPVAFWCNPISGHNTLYWYLQNLGQGPELLIRYENEEAVDDSQLPKDRFSAERLKGVDSTLKIQPAELGDSAVYLCASSWTSGSNEQYFGPGTRLTVT.

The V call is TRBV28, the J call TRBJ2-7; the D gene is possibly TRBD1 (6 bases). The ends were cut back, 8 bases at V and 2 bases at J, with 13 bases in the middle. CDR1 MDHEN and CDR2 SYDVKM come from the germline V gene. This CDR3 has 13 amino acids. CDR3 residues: CASGRDITYEQYF. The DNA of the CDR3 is TGTGCCAGCGGCCGGGACATTACCTACGAGCAGTACTTC.

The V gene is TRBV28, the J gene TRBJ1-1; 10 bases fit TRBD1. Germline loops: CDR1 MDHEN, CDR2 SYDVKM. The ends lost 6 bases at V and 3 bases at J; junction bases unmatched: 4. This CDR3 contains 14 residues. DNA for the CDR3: TGTGCCAGCAGATCGGGACAGGGGTACACTGAAGCTTTCTTT. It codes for CASRSGQGYTEAFF.

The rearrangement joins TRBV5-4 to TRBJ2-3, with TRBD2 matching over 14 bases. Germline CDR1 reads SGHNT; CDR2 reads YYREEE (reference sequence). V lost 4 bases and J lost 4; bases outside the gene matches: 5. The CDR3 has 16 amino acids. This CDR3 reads CASSLGTSGSADTQYF. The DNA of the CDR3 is TGTGCCAGCAGCCTCGGGACTAGCGGGAGTGCAGATACGCAGTATTTT. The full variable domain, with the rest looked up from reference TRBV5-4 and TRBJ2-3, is ETGVTQSPTHLIKTRGQQVTLRCSSQSGHNTVSWYQQALGQGPQFIFQYYREEENGRGNFPPRFSGLQFPNYSSELNVNALELDDSALYLCASSLGTSGSADTQYFGPGTRLTVL.

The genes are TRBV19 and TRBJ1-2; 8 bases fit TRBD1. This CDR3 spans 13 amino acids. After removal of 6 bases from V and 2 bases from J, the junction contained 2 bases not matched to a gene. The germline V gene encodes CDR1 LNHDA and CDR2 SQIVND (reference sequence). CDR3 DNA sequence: TGTGCCAGTAGGGACAGGGTCAACTATGGCTACACCTTC. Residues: CASRDRVNYGYTF. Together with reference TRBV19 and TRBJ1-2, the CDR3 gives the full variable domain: DGGITQSPKYLFRKEGQNVTLSCEQNLNHDAMYWYRQDPGQGLRLIYYSQIVNDFQKGDIAEGYSVSREKKESFPLTVTSAQKNPTAFYLCASRDRVNYGYTFGSGTRLTVV.

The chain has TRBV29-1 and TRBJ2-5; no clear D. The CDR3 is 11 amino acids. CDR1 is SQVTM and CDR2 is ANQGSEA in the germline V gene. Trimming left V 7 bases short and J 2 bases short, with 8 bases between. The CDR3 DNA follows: TGCAGCGCCTTCAAGCAAGAGACCCAGTACTTC. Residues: CSAFKQETQYF. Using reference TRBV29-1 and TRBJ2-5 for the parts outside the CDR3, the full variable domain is SAVISQKPSRDICQRGTSLTIQCQVDSQVTMMFWYRQQPGQSLTLIATANQGSEATYESGFVIDKFPISRPNLTFSTLTVSNMSPEDSSIYLCSAFKQETQYFGPGTRLLVL.

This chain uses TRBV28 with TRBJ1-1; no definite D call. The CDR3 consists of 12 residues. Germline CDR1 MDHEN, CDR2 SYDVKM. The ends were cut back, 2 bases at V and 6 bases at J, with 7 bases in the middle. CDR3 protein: CASSLALAEAFF. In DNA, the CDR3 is TGTGCCAGCAGTTTAGCACTCGCTGAAGCTTTCTTT.

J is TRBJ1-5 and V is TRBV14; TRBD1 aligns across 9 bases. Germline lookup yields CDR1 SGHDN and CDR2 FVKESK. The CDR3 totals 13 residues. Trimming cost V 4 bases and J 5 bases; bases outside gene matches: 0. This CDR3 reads CASSRQGDQPQHF. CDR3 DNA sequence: TGTGCCAGCAGCCGACAGGGGGATCAGCCCCAGCATTTT.

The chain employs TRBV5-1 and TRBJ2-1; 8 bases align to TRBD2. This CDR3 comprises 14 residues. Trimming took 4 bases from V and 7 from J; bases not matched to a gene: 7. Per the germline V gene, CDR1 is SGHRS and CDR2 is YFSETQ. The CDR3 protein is CASSTAGGVNEQFF. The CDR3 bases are TGCGCCAGCAGCACCGCGGGAGGTGTTAATGAGCAGTTCTTC.

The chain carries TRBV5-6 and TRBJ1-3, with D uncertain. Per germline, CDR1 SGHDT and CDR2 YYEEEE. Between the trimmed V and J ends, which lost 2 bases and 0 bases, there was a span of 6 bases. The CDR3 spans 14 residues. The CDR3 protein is CASSFVASGNTIYF. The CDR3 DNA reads TGTGCCAGCAGCTTTGTAGCCTCTGGAAACACCATATATTTT. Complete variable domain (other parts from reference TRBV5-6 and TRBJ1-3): DAGVTQSPTHLIKTRGQQVTLRCSPKSGHDTVSWYQQALGQGPQFIFQYYEEEERQRGNFPDRFSGHQFPNYSSELNVNALLLGDSALYLCASSFVASGNTIYFGEGSWLTVV.

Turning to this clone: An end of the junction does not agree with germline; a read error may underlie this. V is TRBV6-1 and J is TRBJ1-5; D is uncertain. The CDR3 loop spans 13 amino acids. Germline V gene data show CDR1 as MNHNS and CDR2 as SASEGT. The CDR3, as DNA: TGTGCCAGCAGCCGGGGTAGCGATCAGCCCCAGCATTTT. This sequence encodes CASSRGSDQPQHF.

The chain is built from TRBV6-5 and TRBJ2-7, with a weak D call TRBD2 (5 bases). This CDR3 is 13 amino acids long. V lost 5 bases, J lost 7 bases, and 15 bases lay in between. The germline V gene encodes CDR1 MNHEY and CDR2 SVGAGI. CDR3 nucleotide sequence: TGTGCCAGCAGTGCAACCTCGGGGAAGGAGCAGTACTTC. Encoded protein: CASSATSGKEQYF.

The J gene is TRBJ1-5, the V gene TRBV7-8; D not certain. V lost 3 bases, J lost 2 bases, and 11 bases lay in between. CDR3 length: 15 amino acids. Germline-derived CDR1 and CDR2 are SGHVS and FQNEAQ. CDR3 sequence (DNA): TGTGCCAGCAGCTTTGCGGCCGGGGGCAATCAGCCCCAGCATTTT. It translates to CASSFAAGGNQPQHF.

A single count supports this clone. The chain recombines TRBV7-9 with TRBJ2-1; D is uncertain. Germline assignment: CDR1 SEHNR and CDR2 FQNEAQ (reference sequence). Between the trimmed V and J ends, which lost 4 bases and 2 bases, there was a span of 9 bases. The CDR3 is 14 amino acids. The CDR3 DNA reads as TGTGCCAGCAGCTCCGCGGTCGCCTACAATGAGCAGTTCTTC. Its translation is CASSSAVAYNEQFF.

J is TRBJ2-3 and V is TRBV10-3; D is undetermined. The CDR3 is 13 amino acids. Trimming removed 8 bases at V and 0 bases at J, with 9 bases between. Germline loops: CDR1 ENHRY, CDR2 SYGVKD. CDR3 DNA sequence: TGTGCCATCGGGCTTCCTAGCACAGATACGCAGTATTTT. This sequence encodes CAIGLPSTDTQYF.

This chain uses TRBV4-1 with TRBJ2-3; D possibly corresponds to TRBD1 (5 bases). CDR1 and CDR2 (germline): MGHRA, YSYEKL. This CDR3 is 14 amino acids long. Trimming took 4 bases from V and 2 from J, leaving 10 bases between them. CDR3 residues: CASSPPGPTDTQYF. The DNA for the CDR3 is TGCGCCAGCAGCCCCCCAGGGCCCACAGATACGCAGTATTTT.

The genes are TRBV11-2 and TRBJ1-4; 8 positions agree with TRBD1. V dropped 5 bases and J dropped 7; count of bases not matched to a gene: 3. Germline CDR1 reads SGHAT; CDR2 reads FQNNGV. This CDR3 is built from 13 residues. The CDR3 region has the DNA TGTGCCAGCAGCCGAGACAGGGGTGAAAAACTGTTTTTT. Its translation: CASSRDRGEKLFF.

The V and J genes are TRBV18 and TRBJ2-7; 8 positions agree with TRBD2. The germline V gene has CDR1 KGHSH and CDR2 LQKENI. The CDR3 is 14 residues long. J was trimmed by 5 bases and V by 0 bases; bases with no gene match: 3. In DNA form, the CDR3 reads TGTGCCAGCTCACCACCGAGCGGGGGACACGAGCAGTACTTC. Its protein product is CASSPPSGGHEQYF.

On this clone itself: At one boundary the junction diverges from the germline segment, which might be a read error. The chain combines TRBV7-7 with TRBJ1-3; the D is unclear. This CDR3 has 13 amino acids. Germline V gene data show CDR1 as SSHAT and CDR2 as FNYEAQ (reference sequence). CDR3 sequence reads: CASSRNSGNTIYF. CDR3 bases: TGTGCTAGCAGCCGGAACTCTGGAAACACCATATATTTT.

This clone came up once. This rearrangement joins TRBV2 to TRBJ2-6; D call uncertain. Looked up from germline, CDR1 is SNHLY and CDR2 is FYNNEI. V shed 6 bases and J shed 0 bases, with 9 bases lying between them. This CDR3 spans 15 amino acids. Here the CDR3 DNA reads TGTGCCAGCAGCTTGGGCGTCTCTGGGGCCAACGTCCTGACTTTC. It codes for CASSLGVSGANVLTF.

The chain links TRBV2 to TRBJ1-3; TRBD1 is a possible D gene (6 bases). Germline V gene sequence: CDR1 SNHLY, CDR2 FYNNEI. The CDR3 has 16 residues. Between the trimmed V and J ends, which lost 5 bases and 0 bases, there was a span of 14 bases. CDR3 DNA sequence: TGTGCCAGCAGTCTCCAGGGGCCGAGCTCTGGAAACACCATATATTTT. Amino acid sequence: CASSLQGPSSGNTIYF.

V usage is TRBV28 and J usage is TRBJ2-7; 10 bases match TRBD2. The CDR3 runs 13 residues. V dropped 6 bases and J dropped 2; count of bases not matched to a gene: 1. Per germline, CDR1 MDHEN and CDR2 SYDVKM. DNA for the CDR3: TGTGCCAGCAGACTAGCGGGGACCTACGAGCAGTACTTC. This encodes CASRLAGTYEQYF.

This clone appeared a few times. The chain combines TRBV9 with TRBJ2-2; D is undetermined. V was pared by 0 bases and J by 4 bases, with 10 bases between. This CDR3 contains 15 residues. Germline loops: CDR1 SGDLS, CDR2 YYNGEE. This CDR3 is CASSVGRVVTGELFF. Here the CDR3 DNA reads TGTGCCAGCAGCGTAGGCCGCGTGGTCACCGGGGAGCTGTTTTTT.